These 10 T cell receptor beta chains were sequenced from one sample in a study of cytomegalovirus exposure and HLA in healthy donors. The PCR contained 60 Vbeta and 13 Jbeta primers. Sequenced by immunoSEQ multiplex PCR; TCRdb stores in-frame clones only, minus some. The table records 200,000 to 250,000 clones, 60% to 80% of them present only once. Sequencing was done on a sample of PBMCs. All receptors derive from a male donor in good health and CMV-seronegative.

The chain links TRBV29-1 to TRBJ1-1; D is possibly TRBD1 (6 bases). This CDR3 has 14 amino acids. Germline V gene sequence: CDR1 SQVTM, CDR2 ANQGSEA. Trimming shortened V by 3 bases and J by 5 bases, and 16 bases separated the two germline ends. In DNA, the CDR3 is TGCAGCGTTGATAGTTACAGGGCGAGGACTGAAGCTTTCTTT. Protein product: CSVDSYRARTEAFF.

The chain is built from TRBV9 and TRBJ2-1, with TRBD1 as a possible D gene (5 bases). CDR3 length: 13 residues. Germline V CDR1 and CDR2: SGDLS, YYNGEE. Trimming took off 1 base at V and 7 bases at J, with 9 bases between the two ends. CDR3 in amino acids: CASSVTGVNEQFF. In DNA form, the CDR3 reads TGTGCCAGCAGCGTAACAGGTGTGAATGAGCAGTTCTTC.

This clone was observed a single time. The chain combines TRBV5-1 with TRBJ2-3; D gene unclear. The V end was cut by 0 bases, the J end by 2 bases, with 7 bases between. Germline V gives CDR1 SGHRS, CDR2 YFSETQ. The CDR3 length is 14 residues. The chain's CDR3 is CASSLVQYTDTQYF. CDR3 coding DNA: TGCGCCAGCAGCTTGGTGCAGTACACAGATACGCAGTATTTT.

This clone has a handful of counts. This rearrangement joins TRBV28 to TRBJ2-7, with TRBD1 as a possible D gene (6 bases). Germline assignment: CDR1 MDHEN and CDR2 SYDVKM. The V and J ends lost 6 bases and 5 bases respectively, with 11 bases between them. This CDR3 spans 12 amino acids. CDR3 protein: CASRQQGNEQYF. The DNA for the CDR3 is TGTGCCAGCAGGCAACAGGGTAACGAGCAGTACTTC.

The genes are TRBV18 and TRBJ1-6; 8 nucleotides line up with TRBD1. This CDR3 has 15 residues. CDR1 is KGHSH, CDR2 LQKENI, per germline. With V trimmed by 3 bases and J by 7 bases, 5 bases remained unmatched. In nucleotides, the CDR3 is TGTGCCAGCTCACCCCCAGGGGGCACAAATTCACCCCTCCACTTT. It encodes CASSPPGGTNSPLHF.

This chain connects TRBV19 to TRBJ2-6, with 7 bases lining up with TRBD1. Germline CDR1 reads LNHDA; CDR2 reads SQIVND (reference sequence). This CDR3 contains 15 residues. V trimming: 5 bases; J trimming: 2 bases; junction bases outside the gene matches: 3. In nucleotides, the CDR3 is TGTGCCAGTAGTGACAGGGAAGCTGGGGCCAACGTCCTGACTTTC. Protein sequence: CASSDREAGANVLTF. The full variable domain, in which reference TRBV19 and TRBJ2-6 provide the parts outside the CDR3, is DGGITQSPKYLFRKEGQNVTLSCEQNLNHDAMYWYRQDPGQGLRLIYYSQIVNDFQKGDIAEGYSVSREKKESFPLTVTSAQKNPTAFYLCASSDREAGANVLTFGAGSRLTVL.

V usage is TRBV5-1 and J usage is TRBJ2-2, with 13 bases that match TRBD2. The CDR3 totals 20 residues. The V gene's germline CDR1 is SGHRS and CDR2 YFSETQ. After removal of 4 bases from V and 0 bases from J, the junction contained 12 bases not matched to a gene. The CDR3 nucleotides read TGCGCCAGCAGCCCAAGGACTAGCGGGAGCGTTTACCCGAACACCGGGGAGCTGTTTTTT. It is translated as CASSPRTSGSVYPNTGELFF. Complete variable domain (other parts from reference TRBV5-1 and TRBJ2-2): KAGVTQTPRYLIKTRGQQVTLSCSPISGHRSVSWYQQTPGQGLQFLFEYFSETQRNKGNFPGRFSGRQFSNSRSEMNVSTLELGDSALYLCASSPRTSGSVYPNTGELFFGEGSRLTVL.

The chain is built from TRBV5-1 and TRBJ2-5; D is uncertain. Matching the DNA end better, TRBJ2-7 makes the J call doubtful. Germline-derived CDR1 and CDR2 are SGHRS and YFSETQ. This CDR3 has 14 amino acids. The DNA for the CDR3 is TGCGCCAGCAGCTCGTACTCAAGCTCCTACGAGCAGTACTTC. Translated: CASSSYSSSYEQYF.

J is TRBJ2-1 and V is TRBV14; no clear D. Germline assignment: CDR1 SGHDN and CDR2 FVKESK. This CDR3 has 13 residues. Trimming cost V 1 base and J 4 bases, with 5 bases left between them. This CDR3 is CASSQGGYNEQFF. In nucleotides, the CDR3 is TGTGCCAGCAGCCAAGGCGGTTACAATGAGCAGTTCTTC.

V is TRBV27 and J is TRBJ2-1; 16 bases are a match to TRBD2. In germline, CDR1 is MNHEY, CDR2 SMNVEV (reference sequence). Trimming removed 6 bases from V and 8 bases from J; junction bases left unmatched: 10. This CDR3 has 17 residues. CDR3 sequence reads: CASSFPGLAGGPHEQFF. The CDR3 DNA reads as TGTGCCAGCAGCTTCCCGGGACTAGCGGGAGGGCCACATGAGCAGTTCTTC.